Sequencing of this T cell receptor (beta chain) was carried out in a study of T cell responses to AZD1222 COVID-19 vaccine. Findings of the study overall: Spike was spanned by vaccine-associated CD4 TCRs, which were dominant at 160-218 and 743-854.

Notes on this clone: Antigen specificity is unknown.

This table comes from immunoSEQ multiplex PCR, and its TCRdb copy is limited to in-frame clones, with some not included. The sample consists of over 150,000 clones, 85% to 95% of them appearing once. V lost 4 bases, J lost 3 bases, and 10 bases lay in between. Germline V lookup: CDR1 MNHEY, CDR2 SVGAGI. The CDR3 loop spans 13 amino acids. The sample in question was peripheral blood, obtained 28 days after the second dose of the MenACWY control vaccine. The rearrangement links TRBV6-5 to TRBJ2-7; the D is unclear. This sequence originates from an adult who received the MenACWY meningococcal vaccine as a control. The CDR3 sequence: CASSSQTRYEQYF. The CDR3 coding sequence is TGTGCCAGCAGTTCCCAGACACGCTACGAGCAGTACTTC.